This TCR beta chain originates from a study of long-term antiretroviral therapy in people with HIV. The immunoSEQ assay was v3.0, run at survey level. TCRdb keeps only in-frame clones here, not all; method: immunoSEQ multiplex PCR. Seen here are about 28,000 clones, 90% to 95% observed once, and the top ten hold 7% to 9%. At least two post-ART and at least one pre-ART PBMC sample were available for each donor. The TCR sequence derives from a man aged 25 to 40 with HIV. The sample consisted of unsorted PBMCs, taken roughly 6 years after starting antiretroviral therapy.

DNA of the CDR3: TGTGCCAGCAGTGTCACGGAAGAGACCCAGTACTTC. This codes for CASSVTEETQYF. The chain uses TRBV2 and TRBJ2-5, with unresolved D. The CDR3 extends over 12 amino acids. V was cut by 4 bases and J by 3 bases, with 6 bases left in between. Germline V gene lookup returns CDR1 SNHLY and CDR2 FYNNEI.